The clone carrying this T cell receptor (beta chain) appeared a single time. Its antigen is as yet unknown. Per the germline V gene, CDR1 is MNHEY and CDR2 is SMNVEV (reference sequence). CDR3 length: 14 amino acids. Germline trimming cut 8 bases from V and 6 bases from J; bases unmatched to any gene: 6. These data originate in a study of beta chain features in type 1 diabetes. Study-wide findings and caveats: Shorter TCRB CDR3s, moderately but significantly so, were found in Type 1 diabetes patients in all four CD4+ subsets. Reduced insertions and increased deletions marked VDJ junctions in type 1 diabetes patients. Researchers reported that naive, central memory and Treg TCRB repertoires appeared more similar in patients than in healthy donors.

cDNA synthesis used the whole RNA isolate, giving expressed TCRB sequences. Produced via immunoSEQ multiplex PCR; TCRdb's table is partial and in-frame only. The sample shows hundreds of thousands of clones, about a sixth of them seen only once. Populations obtained by sorting all exceeded 95% purity. This chain connects TRBV27 to TRBJ2-2; 10 bases map to TRBD2. Source material: naive CD4+ T cells from blood. The clonotype comes from a woman between 18 and 30 years old in good health. The CDR3 DNA sequence: TGTGCCAGCTCCCTAGCGGGAGTTCCCGGGGAGCTGTTTTTT. This sequence encodes CASSLAGVPGELFF.